Sequencing of this T cell receptor (beta chain) was carried out in a study of identical twins. Notes on the study in general: Beta out-of-frame sequences showed weaker excess sharing between twins.

Only a few counts were recorded for this clonotype. As yet, its antigen is unknown. The CDR3 loop spans 11 amino acids. V was pared by 7 bases and J by 4 bases, with 10 bases between. Germline V gives CDR1 SQVTM, CDR2 ANQGSEA. Unique molecular identifiers were present on the cDNA, and a universal primer site came from template switching. MiXCR, run by TCRdb on the 5' RACE reads, gives a single entry per CDR3 protein. The sample has about 280,000 distinct CDR3 sequences, more than 6.5% seen once; the top ten hold over 2%. This same sample was also part of a study on yellow fever vaccine responses in identical twins.

The genes are TRBV29-1 and TRBJ1-2; perhaps TRBD1 as D (5 bases). This clonotype originated in a woman between 18 and 30 years old in good health. The sequencing input was memory (CD45RO+) T cells sorted from blood. The CDR3 is CSAWDGYGYTF. The CDR3 region has the DNA TGCAGCGCCTGGGACGGCTATGGCTACACCTTC.